A single sample is the source of the 23 T cell receptor beta chains below, sequenced in a study of blood T cell repertoires in COVID-19. The data were produced by immunoSEQ multiplex PCR, yet TCRdb's version contains in-frame clones alone and is incomplete. The data hold about 240,000 clones, with approximately 90% observed a single time. Material for sequencing was PBMCs or T cells enriched from blood (not recorded which). Source of these receptors: a man aged 40-50 years who had recovered from COVID-19.

The V gene is TRBV5-1, the J gene TRBJ2-3; TRBD2 is a possible D gene (6 bases). Trimming stripped 7 bases from V and 2 bases from J, with 17 bases between. This CDR3 region has 15 residues. Germline V lookup: CDR1 SGHRS, CDR2 YFSETQ. CDR3 amino acids: CASHTAGTNTDTQYF. In nucleotides, the CDR3 is TGCGCCAGCCATACCGCGGGAACGAACACAGATACGCAGTATTTT. Looking up the rest from reference TRBV5-1 and TRBJ2-3 gives the full variable domain: KAGVTQTPRYLIKTRGQQVTLSCSPISGHRSVSWYQQTPGQGLQFLFEYFSETQRNKGNFPGRFSGRQFSNSRSEMNVSTLELGDSALYLCASHTAGTNTDTQYFGPGTRLTVL.

V and J are TRBV5-3 and TRBJ2-7; the D gene is possibly TRBD1 (6 bases). TRBV5-3 belongs to the ORF category, with a function that is uncertain. This CDR3 is built from 15 residues. V was cut by 3 bases and J by 4 bases, with 17 bases left in between. CDR3: CARSSKSGGPYEQYF. CDR3 nucleotides: TGTGCCAGAAGCTCGAAGTCTGGGGGCCCGTACGAGCAGTACTTC.

In this sample, this clone turned up a few times. J is TRBJ2-5 and V is TRBV10-1; no clear D gene. Per the germline V gene, CDR1 is WNHNN and CDR2 is SYGVQD (reference sequence). Between the trimmed V and J ends, which lost 7 bases and 5 bases, there was a span of 11 bases. The CDR3 runs to 12 residues. The CDR3 is CASTVSRETQYF. The CDR3 DNA is TGCGCCAGCACGGTTTCTAGGGAGACCCAGTACTTC.

This clone was seen only once. The gene calls are TRBV5-1 and TRBJ1-2; TRBD1 matches 8 bases. The CDR3 has 16 amino acids. CDR1 is SGHRS and CDR2 is YFSETQ in the germline V gene. V lost 0 bases, J lost 2 bases, and 6 bases stayed unmatched. Here the CDR3 DNA reads TGCGCCAGCAGCTTGGCCAGGGACAGGAGGAACTATGGCTACACCTTC. Amino acids: CASSLARDRRNYGYTF.

This chain links TRBV25-1 with TRBJ2-1; 9 bases line up with TRBD1. V lost 6 bases and J lost 4; bases outside the gene matches: 7. The CDR3 is made up of 15 amino acids. Germline assignment: CDR1 MGHDK and CDR2 SYGVNS. CDR3 DNA sequence: TGTGCCAGCAGCTCAGACAGGGGGGTATACAATGAGCAGTTCTTC. This gives the protein CASSSDRGVYNEQFF.

The rearrangement uses TRBV5-1 and TRBJ1-5, with 7 bases fitting TRBD1. The CDR3 runs to 15 residues. V lost 1 base, J lost 3 bases, and 4 bases stayed unmatched. Looked up from germline, CDR1 is SGHRS and CDR2 is YFSETQ. Here the CDR3 reads CASSLRDRDNQPQHF. In DNA form, the CDR3 reads TGCGCCAGCAGCTTGAGGGACAGAGACAATCAGCCCCAGCATTTT.

This clone was recorded many times. This chain links TRBV9 with TRBJ1-1; D is unclear. V was trimmed by 1 base and J by 1 base, leaving 5 bases between them. Germline-derived CDR1 and CDR2 are SGDLS and YYNGEE. This CDR3 has 13 residues. The CDR3 coding sequence is TGTGCCAGCAGCGTATACGGGAACACTGAAGCTTTCTTT. It is translated as CASSVYGNTEAFF.

The genes are TRBV28 and TRBJ1-2, with TRBD1 matching over 7 bases. CDR3 length: 16 amino acids. Germline CDR1 is MDHEN and CDR2 is SYDVKM. V lost 5 bases, J lost 8 bases, and 17 bases stayed unmatched. Here the CDR3 DNA reads TGTGCCAGCAGTGTAACCCCGACAGGGCGTGGGACCGGCTACACCTTC. Its protein is CASSVTPTGRGTGYTF.

The V call is TRBV28, the J call TRBJ1-5; possibly TRBD1 for D (5 bases). The germline CDR1 and CDR2 sequences are MDHEN and SYDVKM. Deletions cut 0 bases from V and 4 bases from J, with 10 bases between. The CDR3 sequence is 15 residues long. CDR3 region: CASSLWSGGNQPQHF. In DNA, the CDR3 is TGTGCCAGCAGTTTATGGTCCGGGGGGAATCAGCCCCAGCATTTT. Variable domain in full (rest from reference TRBV28 and TRBJ1-5): DVKVTQSSRYLVKRTGEKVFLECVQDMDHENMFWYRQDPGLGLRLIYFSYDVKMKEKGDIPEGYSVSREKKERFSLILESASTNQTSMYLCASSLWSGGNQPQHFGDGTRLSIL.

CDR3 sequence (DNA): TGCGCCAGCAGCACCAATGGACAGAACACCGGGGAGCTGTTTTTT. It encodes CASSTNGQNTGELFF. The chain recombines TRBV5-1 with TRBJ2-2; tentative D call: TRBD1 (5 bases). V was cut by 4 bases and J by 1 base, with 11 bases left in between. Germline-derived CDR1 and CDR2 are SGHRS and YFSETQ. The CDR3 spans 15 residues.

V and J are TRBV7-2 and TRBJ2-5, with D uncertain. This CDR3 is built from 15 residues. V lost 1 base and J lost 1, with 10 bases in between. Germline V gene sequence: CDR1 SGHTA, CDR2 FQGNSA. The CDR3 reads CASSLVVGAQETQYF. The CDR3, as DNA: TGTGCCAGCAGCTTAGTTGTGGGCGCCCAAGAGACCCAGTACTTC. Variable domain in full (rest from reference TRBV7-2 and TRBJ2-5): GAGVSQSPSNKVTEKGKDVELRCDPISGHTALYWYRQSLGQGLEFLIYFQGNSAPDKSGLPSDRFSAERTGGSVSTLTIQRTQQEDSAVYLCASSLVVGAQETQYFGPGTRLLVL.

CDR3 in DNA: TGTGCCAGCAGCTTAGATACAGGGCGGGAGACCCAGTACTTC. This sequence encodes CASSLDTGRETQYF. The chain uses TRBV7-9 and TRBJ2-5; D may be TRBD1 (6 bases). Between the trimmed V and J ends, which lost 1 base and 5 bases, there was a span of 11 bases. CDR1 SEHNR and CDR2 FQNEAQ come from the germline V gene (reference sequence). CDR3 length: 14 amino acids.

The chain couples TRBV12-3 or TRBV12-4 to TRBJ1-1; D remains unclear. The V end was cut by 1 base, the J end by 3 bases, with 6 bases between. CDR3 length: 13 residues. The CDR3: CASSLESDTEAFF. The CDR3 nucleotides are TGTGCCAGCAGTTTAGAGTCAGACACTGAAGCTTTCTTT.

Only a few counts were recorded for this clone. The chain links TRBV10-3 to TRBJ1-1, with D possibly matching TRBD1 (5 bases). The germline V gene has CDR1 ENHRY and CDR2 SYGVKD. This CDR3 spans 14 amino acids. V lost 9 bases to trimming and J lost 4 bases, with 18 bases between them. The CDR3, as DNA: TGTGCCATTAGGGCCGGGGGAGATGGCACTGAAGCTTTCTTT. Translation: CAIRAGGDGTEAFF.

The rearrangement links TRBV28 to TRBJ2-7; 7 positions match TRBD1. Germline CDR1 and CDR2: MDHEN and SYDVKM. The CDR3 length is 17 residues. V was clipped by 5 bases and J by 1 base; unmatched bases: 14. CDR3 sequence reads: CASSPRLRRGRSYEQYF. The CDR3 bases are TGTGCCAGCAGTCCCCGCCTCCGTAGGGGGCGGTCCTACGAGCAGTACTTC. The full variable domain, in which reference TRBV28 and TRBJ2-7 provide the parts outside the CDR3, is DVKVTQSSRYLVKRTGEKVFLECVQDMDHENMFWYRQDPGLGLRLIYFSYDVKMKEKGDIPEGYSVSREKKERFSLILESASTNQTSMYLCASSPRLRRGRSYEQYFGPGTRLTVT.

The CDR3 region is CASSLQGAYYGYTF. CDR3 sequence (DNA): TGTGCCAGCAGCTTACAGGGGGCCTACTATGGCTACACCTTC. The chain carries TRBV7-2 and TRBJ1-2; 8 nucleotides line up with TRBD1. With 2 bases clipped from V and 3 bases from J, the junction kept 2 bases outside the gene matches. The germline gives CDR1 SGHTA, CDR2 FQGNSA. This CDR3 is built from 14 residues.

The chain is built from TRBV11-2 and TRBJ2-7; 8 bases line up with TRBD2. Germline values: CDR1 SGHAT, CDR2 FQNNGV. The CDR3 length is 17 residues. With V trimmed by 4 bases and J by 5 bases, 16 bases remained unmatched. The CDR3 loop is CASSSRSSGWGGNEQYF. For the CDR3, the DNA is TGTGCCAGCAGCTCGCGATCTAGCGGGTGGGGTGGCAACGAGCAGTACTTC.

This rearrangement joins TRBV7-2 to TRBJ1-3; 7 bases map to TRBD1. This CDR3 has 18 amino acids. The germline V gene has CDR1 SGHTA and CDR2 FQGNSA. J gave up 0 bases and V 1 base, and 9 bases lay outside the gene matches. CDR3 residues: CASSLGPGGQSSGNTIYF. The CDR3 DNA reads as TGTGCCAGCAGCTTAGGGCCAGGGGGGCAGTCCTCTGGAAACACCATATATTTT.

The V gene is TRBV5-1, the J gene TRBJ1-3; tentatively, D is TRBD1 (5 bases). V lost 1 base, J lost 2 bases, and 10 bases lay in between. The CDR3 is 15 residues long. The germline CDR1 and CDR2 sequences are SGHRS and YFSETQ. The CDR3, as DNA: TGCGCCAGCAGCTTGTTAACAGGCCCTGGAAACACCATATATTTT. This codes for CASSLLTGPGNTIYF. Filled out from reference TRBV5-1 and TRBJ1-3, the complete variable domain reads KAGVTQTPRYLIKTRGQQVTLSCSPISGHRSVSWYQQTPGQGLQFLFEYFSETQRNKGNFPGRFSGRQFSNSRSEMNVSTLELGDSALYLCASSLLTGPGNTIYFGEGSWLTVV.

This clone has only a few counts. The chain has TRBV7-9 and TRBJ1-1; maybe TRBD1 (6 bases). Germline lookup yields CDR1 SEHNR and CDR2 FQNEAQ (reference sequence). Deletions cut 1 base from V and 0 bases from J, with 18 bases between. This CDR3 contains 18 residues. The CDR3 loop reads CASSLGRTEWPMNTEAFF. The CDR3 nucleotides read TGTGCCAGCAGCTTAGGAAGGACAGAATGGCCCATGAACACTGAAGCTTTCTTT.

The CDR3 region has the DNA TGTGCCATCAGCCTACCCCCGGGACAAACCAACTACGAGCAGTACTTC. It yields the protein CAISLPPGQTNYEQYF. The chain joins TRBV10-3 to TRBJ2-7; possible D gene TRBD1, 6 bases. Germline CDR1 is ENHRY and CDR2 is SYGVKD. The CDR3 has 16 residues. The ends were cut back, 6 bases at V and 3 bases at J, with 21 bases in the middle.

The chain joins TRBV12-5 to TRBJ1-1; possible D gene TRBD1, 6 bases. V was trimmed by 5 bases and J by 0 bases, leaving 13 bases between them. The CDR3 is 15 residues long. CDR1 is LGHNT and CDR2 is FRNRAP in the germline V gene. The CDR3 sequence: CASGRTVIMNTEAFF. CDR3 DNA: TGTGCTAGTGGTCGGACAGTCATAATGAACACTGAAGCTTTCTTT.

This chain links TRBV11-3 with TRBJ1-2, with TRBD1 matching 8 bases. The V segment lost 9 bases and the J segment 6 bases; nucleotides outside the gene matches: 9. The CDR3 totals 13 residues. Germline CDR1 reads SGHNT; CDR2 reads YENEEA. CDR3 nucleotide sequence: TGTGCCAGTAAGAGACAGGGGAGCGATGGCTACACCTTC. Residues: CASKRQGSDGYTF. The full variable domain, completed using reference TRBV11-3 and TRBJ1-2, is EAGVVQSPRYKIIEKKQPVAFWCNPISGHNTLYWYLQNLGQGPELLIRYENEEAVDDSQLPKDRFSAERLKGVDSTLKIQPAELGDSAVYLCASKRQGSDGYTFGSGTRLTVV.